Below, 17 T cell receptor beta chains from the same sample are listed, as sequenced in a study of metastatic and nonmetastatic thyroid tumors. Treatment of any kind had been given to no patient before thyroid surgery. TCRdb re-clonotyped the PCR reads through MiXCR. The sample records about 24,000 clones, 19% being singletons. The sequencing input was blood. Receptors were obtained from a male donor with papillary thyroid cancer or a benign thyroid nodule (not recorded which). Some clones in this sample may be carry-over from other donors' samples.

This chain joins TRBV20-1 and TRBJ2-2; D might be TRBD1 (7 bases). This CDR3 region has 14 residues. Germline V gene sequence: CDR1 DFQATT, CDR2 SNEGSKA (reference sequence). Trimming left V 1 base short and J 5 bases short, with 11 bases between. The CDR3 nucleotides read TGCAGTGCTAGAGGTTCAGGGGGGACCGGGGAGCTGTTTTTT. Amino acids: CSARGSGGTGELFF.

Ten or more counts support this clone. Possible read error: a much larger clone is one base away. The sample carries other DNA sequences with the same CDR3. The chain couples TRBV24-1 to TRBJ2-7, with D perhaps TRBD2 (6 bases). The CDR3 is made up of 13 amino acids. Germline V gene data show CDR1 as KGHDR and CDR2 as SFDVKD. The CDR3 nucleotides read TGTGCTACCAGTGATTTCCCCGGGAGCGAGCAGTACTTC. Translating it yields CATSDFPGSEQYF.

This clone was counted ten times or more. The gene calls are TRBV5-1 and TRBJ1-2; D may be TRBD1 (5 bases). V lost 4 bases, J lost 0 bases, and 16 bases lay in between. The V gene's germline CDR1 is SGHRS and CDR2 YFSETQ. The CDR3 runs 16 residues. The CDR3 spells CASSDWGSSSNYGYTF. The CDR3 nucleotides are TGCGCCAGCAGCGACTGGGGGTCCTCTTCTAACTATGGCTACACCTTC.

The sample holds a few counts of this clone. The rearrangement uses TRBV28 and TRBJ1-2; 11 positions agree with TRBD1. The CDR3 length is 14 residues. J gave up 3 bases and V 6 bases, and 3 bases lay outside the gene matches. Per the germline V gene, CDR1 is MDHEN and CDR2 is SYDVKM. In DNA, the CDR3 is TGTGCCAGCAGAGGACAGGGGGCTGACTATGGCTACACCTTC. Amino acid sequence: CASRGQGADYGYTF.

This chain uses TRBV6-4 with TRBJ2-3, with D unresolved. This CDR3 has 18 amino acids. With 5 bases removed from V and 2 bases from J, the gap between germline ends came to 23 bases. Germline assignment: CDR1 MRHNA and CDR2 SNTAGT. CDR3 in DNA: TGTGCCAGCAGTTACTGGGTTCAACCTACCGCCGACACAGATACGCAGTATTTT. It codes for CASSYWVQPTADTDTQYF.

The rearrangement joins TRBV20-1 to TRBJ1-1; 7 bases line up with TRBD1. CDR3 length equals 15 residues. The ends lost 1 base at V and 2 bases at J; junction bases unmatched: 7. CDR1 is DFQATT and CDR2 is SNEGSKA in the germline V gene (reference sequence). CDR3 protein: CSARAYDRANTEAFF. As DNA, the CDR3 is TGCAGTGCTAGAGCTTATGACAGGGCCAACACTGAAGCTTTCTTT.

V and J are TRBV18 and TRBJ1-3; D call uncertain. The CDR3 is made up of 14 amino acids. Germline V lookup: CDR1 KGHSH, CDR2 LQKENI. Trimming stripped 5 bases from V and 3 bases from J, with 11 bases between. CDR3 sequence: CASSGSTDGNTIYF. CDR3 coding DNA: TGTGCCAGCTCAGGTTCGACGGATGGAAACACCATATATTTT.

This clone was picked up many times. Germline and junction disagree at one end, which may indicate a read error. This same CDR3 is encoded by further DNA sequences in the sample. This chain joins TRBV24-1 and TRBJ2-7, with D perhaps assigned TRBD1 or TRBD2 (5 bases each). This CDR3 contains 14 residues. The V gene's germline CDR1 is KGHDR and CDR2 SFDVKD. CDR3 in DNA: TGTGCCACCAGTGATTTGCGGGGCGGCGACGAACAGTACTTC. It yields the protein CATSDLRGGDEQYF.

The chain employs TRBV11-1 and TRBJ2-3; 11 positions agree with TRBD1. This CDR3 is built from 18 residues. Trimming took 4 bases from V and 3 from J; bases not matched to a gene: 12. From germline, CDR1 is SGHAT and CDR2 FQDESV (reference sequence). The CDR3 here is CASSSSNPRDRGTDTQYF. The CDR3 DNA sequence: TGTGCCAGCAGCTCTAGTAACCCCCGGGACAGGGGGACAGATACGCAGTATTTT.

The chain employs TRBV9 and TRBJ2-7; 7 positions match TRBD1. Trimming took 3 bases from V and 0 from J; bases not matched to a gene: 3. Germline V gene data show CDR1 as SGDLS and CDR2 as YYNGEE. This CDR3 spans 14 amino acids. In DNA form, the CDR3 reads TGTGCCAGCAGCGCCGACAGGGACTCCTACGAGCAGTACTTC. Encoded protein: CASSADRDSYEQYF.

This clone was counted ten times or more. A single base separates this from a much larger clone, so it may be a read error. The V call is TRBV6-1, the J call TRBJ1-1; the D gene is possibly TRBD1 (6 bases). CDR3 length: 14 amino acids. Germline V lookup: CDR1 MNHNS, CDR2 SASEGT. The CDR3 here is CASSFRGGGTGAFF. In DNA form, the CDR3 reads TGTGCCAGCAGTTTCAGGGGAGGAGGCACTGGAGCTTTCTTT.

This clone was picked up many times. The CDR3 sequence is CASSQVTGILYEQYF. The DNA for the CDR3 is TGTGCCAGCAGCCAGGTCACAGGGATTCTCTACGAGCAGTACTTC. The rearrangement joins TRBV4-2 to TRBJ2-7, with a weak D call TRBD1 (6 bases). The CDR3 contains 15 residues. The germline V gene encodes CDR1 LGHNA and CDR2 YNFKEQ. V lost 3 bases and J lost 3, with 15 bases in between.

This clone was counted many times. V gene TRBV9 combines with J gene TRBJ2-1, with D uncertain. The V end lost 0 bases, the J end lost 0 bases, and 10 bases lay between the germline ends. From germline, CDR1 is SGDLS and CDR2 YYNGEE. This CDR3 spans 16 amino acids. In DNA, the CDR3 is TGTGCCAGCAGCGTAGGGCAGAGCAGCTCCTACAATGAGCAGTTCTTC. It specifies CASSVGQSSSYNEQFF.

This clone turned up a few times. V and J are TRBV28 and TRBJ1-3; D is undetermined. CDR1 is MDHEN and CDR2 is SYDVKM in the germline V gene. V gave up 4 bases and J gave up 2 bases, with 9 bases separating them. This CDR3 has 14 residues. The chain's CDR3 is CASSSANPGNTIYF. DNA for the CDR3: TGTGCCAGCAGTTCCGCGAATCCTGGAAACACCATATATTTT.

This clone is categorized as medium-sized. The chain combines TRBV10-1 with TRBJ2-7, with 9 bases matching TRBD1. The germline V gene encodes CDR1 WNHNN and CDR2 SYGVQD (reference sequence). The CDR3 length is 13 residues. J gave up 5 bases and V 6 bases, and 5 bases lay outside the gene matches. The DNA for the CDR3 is TGCGCCAGCAGCCGGGACAGGGCCGACGAGCAGTACTTC. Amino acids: CASSRDRADEQYF.

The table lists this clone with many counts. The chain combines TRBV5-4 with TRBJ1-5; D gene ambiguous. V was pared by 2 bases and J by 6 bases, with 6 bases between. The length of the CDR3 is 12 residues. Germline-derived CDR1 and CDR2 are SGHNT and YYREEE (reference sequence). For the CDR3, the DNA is TGTGCCAGCAGCTTTGGGAGTCAGCCCCAGCATTTT. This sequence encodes CASSFGSQPQHF.

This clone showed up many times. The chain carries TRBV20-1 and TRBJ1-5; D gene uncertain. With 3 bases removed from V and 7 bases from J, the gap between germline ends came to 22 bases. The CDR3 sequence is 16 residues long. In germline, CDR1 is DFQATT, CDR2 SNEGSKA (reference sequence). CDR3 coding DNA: TGCAGTGCTAGGATCGGCCTTGGTCTACTAGACCAGCCCCAGCATTTT. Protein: CSARIGLGLLDQPQHF.